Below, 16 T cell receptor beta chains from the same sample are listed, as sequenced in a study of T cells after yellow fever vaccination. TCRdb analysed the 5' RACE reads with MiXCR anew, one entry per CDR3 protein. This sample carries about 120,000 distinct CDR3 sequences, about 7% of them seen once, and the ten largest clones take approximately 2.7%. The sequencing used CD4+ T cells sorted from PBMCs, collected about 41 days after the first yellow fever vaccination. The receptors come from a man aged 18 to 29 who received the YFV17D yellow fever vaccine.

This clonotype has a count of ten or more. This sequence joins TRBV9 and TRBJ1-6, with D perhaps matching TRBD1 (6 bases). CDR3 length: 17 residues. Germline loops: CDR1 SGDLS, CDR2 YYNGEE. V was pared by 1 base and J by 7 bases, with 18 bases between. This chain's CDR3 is CASSVRQGSGKNSPLHF. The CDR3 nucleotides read TGTGCCAGCAGCGTAAGGCAGGGGTCGGGTAAAAATTCACCCCTCCACTTT.

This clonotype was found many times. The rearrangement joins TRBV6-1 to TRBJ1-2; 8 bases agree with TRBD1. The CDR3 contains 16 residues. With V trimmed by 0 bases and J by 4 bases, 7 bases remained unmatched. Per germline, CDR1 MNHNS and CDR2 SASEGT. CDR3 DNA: TGTGCCAGCAGTGAAGCGGCAGGGGGCGCGGGCTATGGCTACACCTTC. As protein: CASSEAAGGAGYGYTF.

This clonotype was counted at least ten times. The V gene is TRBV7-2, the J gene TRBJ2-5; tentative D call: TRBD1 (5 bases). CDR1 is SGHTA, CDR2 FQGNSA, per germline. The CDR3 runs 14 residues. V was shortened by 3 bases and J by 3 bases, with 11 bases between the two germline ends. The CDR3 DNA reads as TGTGCCAGCAGCTTTGATCCAGGGAAAGAGACCCAGTACTTC. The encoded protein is CASSFDPGKETQYF.

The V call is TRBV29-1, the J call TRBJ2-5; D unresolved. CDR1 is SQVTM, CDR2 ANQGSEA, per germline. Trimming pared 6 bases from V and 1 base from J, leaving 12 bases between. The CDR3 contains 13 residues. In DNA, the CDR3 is TGCAGCGTCGCCTGGACGGTCCAAGAGACCCAGTACTTC. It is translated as CSVAWTVQETQYF.

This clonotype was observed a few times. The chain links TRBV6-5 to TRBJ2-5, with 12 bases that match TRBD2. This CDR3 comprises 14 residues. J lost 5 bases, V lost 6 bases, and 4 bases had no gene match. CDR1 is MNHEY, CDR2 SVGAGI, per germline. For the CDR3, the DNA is TGTGCCAGCAGACCTAGCGGGGGGGGGGAGACCCAGTACTTC. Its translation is CASRPSGGGETQYF.

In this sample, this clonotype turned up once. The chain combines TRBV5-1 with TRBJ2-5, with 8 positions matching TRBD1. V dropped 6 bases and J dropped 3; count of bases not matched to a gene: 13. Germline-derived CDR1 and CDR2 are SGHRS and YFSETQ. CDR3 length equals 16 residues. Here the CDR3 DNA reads TGCGCCAGCACCGGAGCGGCAGGGGGCGCGGAAGAGACCCAGTACTTC. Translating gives CASTGAAGGAEETQYF.

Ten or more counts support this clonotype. This CDR3 reads CSARDPRGGNNEQFF. CDR3 coding DNA: TGCAGTGCTAGAGATCCGCGGGGCGGTAACAATGAGCAGTTCTTC. The chain links TRBV20-1 to TRBJ2-1; D is possibly TRBD2 (6 bases). CDR1 DFQATT and CDR2 SNEGSKA come from the germline V gene (reference sequence). Between the trimmed V and J ends, which lost 0 bases and 5 bases, there was a span of 14 bases. The CDR3 is 15 residues long.

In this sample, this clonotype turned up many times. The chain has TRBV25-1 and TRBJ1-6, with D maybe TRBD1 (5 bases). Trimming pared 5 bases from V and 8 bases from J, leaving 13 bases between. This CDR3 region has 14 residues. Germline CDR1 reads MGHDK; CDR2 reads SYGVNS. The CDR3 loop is CASSRGDWYSPLHF. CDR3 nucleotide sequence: TGTGCCAGCAGTAGGGGAGACTGGTATTCACCCCTCCACTTT.

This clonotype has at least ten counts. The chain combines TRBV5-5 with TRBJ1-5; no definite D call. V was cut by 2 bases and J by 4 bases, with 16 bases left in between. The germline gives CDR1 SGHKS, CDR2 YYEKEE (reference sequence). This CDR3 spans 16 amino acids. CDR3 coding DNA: TGTGCCAGCAGCTTAGGCCCCGACCTCCGGAATCAGCCCCAGCATTTT. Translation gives CASSLGPDLRNQPQHF.

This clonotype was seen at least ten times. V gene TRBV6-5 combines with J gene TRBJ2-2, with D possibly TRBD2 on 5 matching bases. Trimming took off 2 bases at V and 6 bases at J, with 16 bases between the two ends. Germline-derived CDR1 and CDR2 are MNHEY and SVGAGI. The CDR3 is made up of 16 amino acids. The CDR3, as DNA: TGTGCCAGCAGTTACAAACCAAGTGGACTCTCCGGGGAGCTGTTTTTT. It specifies CASSYKPSGLSGELFF.

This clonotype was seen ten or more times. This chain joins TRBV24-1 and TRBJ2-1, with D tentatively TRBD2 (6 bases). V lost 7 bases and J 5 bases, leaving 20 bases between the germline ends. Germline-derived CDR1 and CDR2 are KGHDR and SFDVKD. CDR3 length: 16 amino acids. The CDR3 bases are TGTGCCACCAGAGATCCAGGACTAAATACCGACAATGAGCAGTTCTTC. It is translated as CATRDPGLNTDNEQFF.

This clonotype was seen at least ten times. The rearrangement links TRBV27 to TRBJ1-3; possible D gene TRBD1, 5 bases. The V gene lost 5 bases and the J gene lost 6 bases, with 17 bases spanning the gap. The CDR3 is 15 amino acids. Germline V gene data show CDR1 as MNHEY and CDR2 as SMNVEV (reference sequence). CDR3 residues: CASSPRRDGTNTIYF. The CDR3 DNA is TGTGCCAGCAGTCCACGGCGGGACGGAACAAACACCATATATTTT.

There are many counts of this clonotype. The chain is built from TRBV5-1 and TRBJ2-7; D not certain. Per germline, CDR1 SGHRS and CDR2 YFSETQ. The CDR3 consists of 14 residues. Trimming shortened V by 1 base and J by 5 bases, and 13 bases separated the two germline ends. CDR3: CASSLRDNRDEQYF. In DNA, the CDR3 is TGCGCCAGCAGCTTGAGGGATAACCGAGACGAGCAGTACTTC. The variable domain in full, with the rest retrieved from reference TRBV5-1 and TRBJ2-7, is KAGVTQTPRYLIKTRGQQVTLSCSPISGHRSVSWYQQTPGQGLQFLFEYFSETQRNKGNFPGRFSGRQFSNSRSEMNVSTLELGDSALYLCASSLRDNRDEQYFGPGTRLTVT.

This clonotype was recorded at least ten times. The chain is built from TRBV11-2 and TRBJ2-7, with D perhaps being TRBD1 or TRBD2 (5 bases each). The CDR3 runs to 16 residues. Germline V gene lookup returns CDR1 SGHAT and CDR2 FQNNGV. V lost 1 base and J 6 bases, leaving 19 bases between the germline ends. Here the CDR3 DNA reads TGTGCCAGCAGCTTAGTAGCGTTTAGGGGACCGGGCGAGCAGTACTTC. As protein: CASSLVAFRGPGEQYF.

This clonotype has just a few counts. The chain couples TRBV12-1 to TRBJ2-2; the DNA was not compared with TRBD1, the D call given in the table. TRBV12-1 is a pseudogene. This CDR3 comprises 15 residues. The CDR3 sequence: CAATLRGGLGGELFF. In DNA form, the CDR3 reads TGTGCCGCGACTTTGCGGGGGGGCCTCGGCGGGGAGCTGTTTTTT.

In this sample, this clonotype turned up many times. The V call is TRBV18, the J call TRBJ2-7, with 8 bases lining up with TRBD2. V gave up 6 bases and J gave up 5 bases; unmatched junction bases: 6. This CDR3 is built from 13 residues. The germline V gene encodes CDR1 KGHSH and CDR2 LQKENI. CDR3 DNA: TGTGCCAGCTCCCCCGGGAGGGACGACGAGCAGTACTTC. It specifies CASSPGRDDEQYF.